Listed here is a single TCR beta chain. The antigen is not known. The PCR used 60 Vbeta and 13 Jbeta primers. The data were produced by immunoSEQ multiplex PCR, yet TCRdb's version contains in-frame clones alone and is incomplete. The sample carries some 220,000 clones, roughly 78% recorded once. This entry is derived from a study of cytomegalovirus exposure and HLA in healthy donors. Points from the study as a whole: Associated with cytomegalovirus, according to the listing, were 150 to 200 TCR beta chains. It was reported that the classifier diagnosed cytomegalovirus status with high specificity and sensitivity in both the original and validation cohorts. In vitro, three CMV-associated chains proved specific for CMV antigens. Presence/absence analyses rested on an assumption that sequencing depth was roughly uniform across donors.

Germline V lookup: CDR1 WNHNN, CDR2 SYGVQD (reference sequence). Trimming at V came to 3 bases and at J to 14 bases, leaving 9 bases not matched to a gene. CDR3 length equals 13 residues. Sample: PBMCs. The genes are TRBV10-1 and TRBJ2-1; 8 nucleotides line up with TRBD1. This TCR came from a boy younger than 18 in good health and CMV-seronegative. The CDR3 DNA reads TGCGCCAGCAGTGATTCCAGGGGGCTTAGTAAGTTCTTC. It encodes CASSDSRGLSKFF.